This TCR beta chain was recorded in a study of blood T cell repertoires in COVID-19. Study-level background: Material from acute and convalescent COVID-19 was sourced from the United States, Italy and Spain. Nucleic acid was either cDNA or gDNA, and it came from T cells, B-cell-depleted T cells, or PBMCs.

Original processing methods: It was from reference gene primer amplification that nucleated cell counts were estimated. The repertoire was sequenced with immunoSEQ multiplex PCR; TCRdb's copy has only in-frame clones and lacks some. The V and J calls and clone size are taken from that table; D and trimming were inferred from the DNA. The sample has around 300,000 clones; roughly 90% are singletons. CDR1 and CDR2 (germline): MNHEY, SMNVEV (reference sequence). The CDR3 runs 15 residues. V trimming: 5 bases; J trimming: 7 bases; junction bases outside the gene matches: 8. Seattle cases were enrolled at active infection and followed longitudinally.

This chain links TRBV27 with TRBJ2-1, with 10 bases matching TRBD2. This TCR came from a woman in her twenties or thirties with COVID-19, enrolled during active disease. Sequenced sample: peripheral blood. The CDR3 DNA reads as TGTGCCAGCAGTCCTCAAGCGGGAGGGGATAATGAGCAGTTCTTC. Its translation is CASSPQAGGDNEQFF.